This is a list of T cell receptor beta chains from one sample in a study of CXCR3-negative and CXCR3-positive naive CD8 T cells. Following a re-call of the 5' RACE reads, TCRdb has one entry per CDR3 protein and lacks DNA. This table holds 3,000 to 3,500 distinct CDR3 sequences. The specimen sequenced was naive CXCR3- CD8+ T cells from blood. These receptors were obtained from a human donor in good health. Some clones in this sample may be carry-over from other donors' samples. The CDR3 runs from the conserved cysteine through the conserved F or W. A clone size is listed for some rows: how often the clone was seen (once, few, many), or a class if it is expanded.

>TRBJ2-1|11|TRBV9|.
CASSVGHEQFF
>TRBJ2-1|11|TRBV28|.
CATRRVNEQFF
>TRBJ1-1|16|TRBV3-1|medium-sized
CASSQVPGMLNTEAFF
>TRBJ2-2|16|TRBV6-2/TRBV6-3|medium-sized
CASSVYRGAVSGELFF
>TRBJ2-7|14|TRBV27|.
CASSLEQKIYGQYF
>TRBJ2-1|12|TRBV29-1|medium-sized
CSVFGNVNEQFF
>TRBJ2-3|15|TRBV29-1|.
CSVEGTSGTTDTQYF
>TRBJ1-2|13|TRBV29-1|medium-sized
CSVPGQGPLGYTF
>TRBJ1-6|14|TRBV9|large
CASNGGDNNSPLHF
>TRBJ2-5|14|TRBV29-1|.
CSVEGQGSEETQYF
>TRBJ2-7|15|TRBV19|.
CASSIFGGNSYEQYF
>TRBJ1-6|16|TRBV20-1|medium-sized
CSARDYRAGMNSPLHF
>TRBJ1-1|12|TRBV29-1|medium-sized
CSVMDINTEAFF
>TRBJ2-3|16|TRBV4-3|medium-sized
CASSDDSQRGSDTQYF
>TRBJ2-7|17|TRBV6-2/TRBV6-3|medium-sized
CASSYEGVKSQNYEQYF
>TRBJ2-1|15|TRBV19|medium-sized
CASSTTSGGYNEQFF
>TRBJ2-3|15|TRBV7-2|.
CASSITTSGGDTQYF
>TRBJ2-3|12|TRBV29-1|medium-sized
CSVVGATDTQYF
>TRBJ1-2|13|TRBV29-1|.
CSVEDSENYGYTF
>TRBJ1-4|15|TRBV7-2|medium-sized
CASSFGTGSGEKLFF
>TRBJ2-3|17|TRBV11-1|.
CASSLAGTAPSTDTQYF
>TRBJ2-1|15|TRBV19|medium-sized
CASSIAQRGYNEQFF
>TRBJ2-3|17|TRBV15|medium-sized
CATSRTPTWSSTDTQYF
>TRBJ2-2|13|TRBV29-1|.
CSATGPNTGELFF
>TRBJ1-5|14|TRBV28|.
CASNAQFGNQPQHF
>TRBJ2-1|15|TRBV5-1|medium-sized
CASSSAAAGGNEQFF
>TRBJ2-7|14|TRBV7-2|medium-sized
CASSQAGTGDEQYF
>TRBJ2-1|13|TRBV6-2/TRBV6-3|medium-sized
CASSHPLAREQFF
>TRBJ2-3|16|TRBV7-2|medium-sized
CASRPTSGRPTDTQYF